This entry features one T cell receptor (beta chain) sequence. This CDR3 has 16 amino acids. Losses at the gene ends were 3 bases for V and 4 bases for J; bases not matched to a gene: 12. The germline CDR1 and CDR2 sequences are LNHNV and YYDKDF (reference sequence). These data originate in a study of blood T cell repertoires in COVID-19. Per the original methods: Amplified reference gene primers provided the basis for estimating nucleated cell counts. Sequencing was performed with immunoSEQ multiplex PCR; in TCRdb, only in-frame clones are kept and a portion is missing. V and J calls and clone size are those listed in that table; D and trimming were worked out from the DNA. This table has over 250,000 clones, about 92% appearing once.

This TCR was recovered from a man aged 55-75 years who had recovered from COVID-19. The chain uses TRBV15 and TRBJ2-7, with 7 nucleotides matching TRBD1. Sequenced input: PBMCs or T cells enriched from blood (not recorded which). In DNA form, the CDR3 reads TGTGCCACCAGCAGCGACAGGGATTGGGCCAAGTACGAGCAGTACTTC. Protein product: CATSSDRDWAKYEQYF.